These T cell receptor beta chains were read from a single sample in a study of CDR3 diversity in severe acne. TCRdb re-called the PCR reads with MiXCR, one entry per CDR3 protein. The sample lists around 83,000 distinct CDR3 sequences; approximately 49% were seen once. Sequencing was done on a sample of blood. The receptors come from a male donor with severe acne vulgaris. Both conserved end residues are part of each CDR3. D genes are given only for firm matches.

>TRBJ2-2|.|TRBV6-5
CASSPLAARTGELFF
>TRBJ2-1|TRBD2|TRBV10-3
CASRLANEQFF
>TRBJ2-5|TRBD2|TRBV20-1
CSATAGGVETQYF
>TRBJ2-3|TRBD1|TRBV28
CAGSPGQGFLTDTQYF
>TRBJ2-2|.|TRBV7-9
CASSIRQPYASNTGELFF
>TRBJ1-5|.|TRBV2
CASSEIGNQPQHF
>TRBJ2-3|.|TRBV20-1
CSARRGEVEVVSDTQYF
>TRBJ2-1|TRBD2|TRBV19
CASSQTHSGSWYEQFF
>TRBJ2-1|TRBD2|TRBV10-3
CATRLAGGPGNEQFF
>TRBJ1-2|.|TRBV20-1
CSARDGGIDYTF
>TRBJ2-3|.|TRBV10-3
CAISTAGQSSKDTQYF
>TRBJ1-3|.|TRBV13
CASSPGDKPFTPGNTIYF
>TRBJ2-7|.|TRBV29-1
CSVEDTYEQYF
>TRBJ2-5|.|TRBV7-2
CASSYGEGLVETQYF
>TRBJ1-2|.|TRBV2
CAKDSARYGYTF
>TRBJ1-2|.|TRBV6-1
CASSEAHTIVLYGYTF
>TRBJ1-1|TRBD1|TRBV10-3
CAISESGTEYTEAFF
>TRBJ2-5|TRBD2|TRBV15
CATSGGTSGTETQYF
>TRBJ2-5|.|TRBV20-1
CSATRREARYSQETQYF
>TRBJ2-3|.|TRBV4-1
CASSQSVRADTQYF
>TRBJ2-3|.|TRBV2
CASSEGTPTDTQYF
>TRBJ2-3|TRBD1|TRBV20-1
CSAPGQGAGTDTQYF
>TRBJ1-5|.|TRBV24-1
CATSDHGSNQPQHF
>TRBJ1-1|.|TRBV29-1
CSVEDTEAFF
>TRBJ2-7|TRBD2|TRBV7-3
CASSSRGGAEQYF
>TRBJ1-2|TRBD1|TRBV29-1
CSVGQGDRGYTF